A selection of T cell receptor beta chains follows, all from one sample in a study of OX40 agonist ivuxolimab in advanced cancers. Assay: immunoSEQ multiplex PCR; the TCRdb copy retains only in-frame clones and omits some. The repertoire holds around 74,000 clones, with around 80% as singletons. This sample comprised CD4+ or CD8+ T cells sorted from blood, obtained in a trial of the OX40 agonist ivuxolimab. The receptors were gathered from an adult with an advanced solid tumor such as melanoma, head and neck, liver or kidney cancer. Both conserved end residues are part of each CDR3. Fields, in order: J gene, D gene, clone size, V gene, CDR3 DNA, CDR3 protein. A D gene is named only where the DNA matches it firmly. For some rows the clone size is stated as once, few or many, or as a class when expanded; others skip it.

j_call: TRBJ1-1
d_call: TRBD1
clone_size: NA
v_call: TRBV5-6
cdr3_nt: TGTGCCAGCAGCTTGGTCAGGGGGCAGGGGACTGAAGCTTTCTTT
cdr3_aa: CASSLVRGQGTEAFF

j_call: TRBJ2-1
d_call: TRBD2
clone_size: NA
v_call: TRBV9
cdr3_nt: TGTGCCAGCAGCCCGAGAGGGCCGGGGAGGGATAATGAGCAGTTCTTC
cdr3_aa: CASSPRGPGRDNEQFF

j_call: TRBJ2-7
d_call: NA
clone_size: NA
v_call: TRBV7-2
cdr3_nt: TGTGCCAGCAGCACACAAGCCTTTCCGTACGAGCAGTACTTC
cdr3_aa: CASSTQAFPYEQYF

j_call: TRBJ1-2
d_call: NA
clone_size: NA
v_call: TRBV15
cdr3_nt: TGTGCCACCAGCAGGGATCTCATCGGTGGGGGCTACACCTTC
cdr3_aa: CATSRDLIGGGYTF

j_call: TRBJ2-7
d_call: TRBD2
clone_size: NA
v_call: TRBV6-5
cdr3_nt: TGTGCCAGCAGTCAGCGGGAGGATAACGAGCAGTACTTC
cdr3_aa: CASSQREDNEQYF

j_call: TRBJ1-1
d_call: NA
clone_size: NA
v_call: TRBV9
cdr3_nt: TGTGCCAGCAGCGTCAGCTATCACACTGAAGCTTTCTTT
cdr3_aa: CASSVSYHTEAFF

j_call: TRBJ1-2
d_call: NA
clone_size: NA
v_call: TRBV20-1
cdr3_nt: TGCAGTGCTAGAAGGCCGGGAGGCACCTTC
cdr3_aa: CSARRPGGTF

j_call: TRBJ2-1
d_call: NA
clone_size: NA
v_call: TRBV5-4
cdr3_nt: TGTGCCAGCAGCTTGATGCCGGGTTATGAGCAGTTCTTC
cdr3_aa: CASSLMPGYEQFF

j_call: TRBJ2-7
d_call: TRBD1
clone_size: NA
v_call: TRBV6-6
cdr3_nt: TGTGCCAGCACCTCAACCGGGACAGGGGCTTCCTACGAGCAGTACTTC
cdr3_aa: CASTSTGTGASYEQYF

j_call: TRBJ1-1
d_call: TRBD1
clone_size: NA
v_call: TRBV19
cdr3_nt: TGTGCCAGTACGACAACAGGGGGTTCTGAAGCTTTCTTT
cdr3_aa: CASTTTGGSEAFF

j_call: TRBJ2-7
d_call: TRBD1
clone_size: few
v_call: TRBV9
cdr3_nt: TGTGCCAGCAGCGTAGGTCAAACAGGGGGCGCATACGAGCAGTACTTC
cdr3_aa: CASSVGQTGGAYEQYF

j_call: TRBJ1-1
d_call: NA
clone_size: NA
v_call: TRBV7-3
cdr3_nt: TGTGCCAGCAGCTCTTCCATGAACACTGAAGCTTTCTTT
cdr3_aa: CASSSSMNTEAFF

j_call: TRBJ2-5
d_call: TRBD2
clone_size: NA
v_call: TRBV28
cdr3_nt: TGTGCCAGCAGTAGTGGACTAGCGGCGCAAGAGACCCAGTACTTC
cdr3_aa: CASSSGLAAQETQYF